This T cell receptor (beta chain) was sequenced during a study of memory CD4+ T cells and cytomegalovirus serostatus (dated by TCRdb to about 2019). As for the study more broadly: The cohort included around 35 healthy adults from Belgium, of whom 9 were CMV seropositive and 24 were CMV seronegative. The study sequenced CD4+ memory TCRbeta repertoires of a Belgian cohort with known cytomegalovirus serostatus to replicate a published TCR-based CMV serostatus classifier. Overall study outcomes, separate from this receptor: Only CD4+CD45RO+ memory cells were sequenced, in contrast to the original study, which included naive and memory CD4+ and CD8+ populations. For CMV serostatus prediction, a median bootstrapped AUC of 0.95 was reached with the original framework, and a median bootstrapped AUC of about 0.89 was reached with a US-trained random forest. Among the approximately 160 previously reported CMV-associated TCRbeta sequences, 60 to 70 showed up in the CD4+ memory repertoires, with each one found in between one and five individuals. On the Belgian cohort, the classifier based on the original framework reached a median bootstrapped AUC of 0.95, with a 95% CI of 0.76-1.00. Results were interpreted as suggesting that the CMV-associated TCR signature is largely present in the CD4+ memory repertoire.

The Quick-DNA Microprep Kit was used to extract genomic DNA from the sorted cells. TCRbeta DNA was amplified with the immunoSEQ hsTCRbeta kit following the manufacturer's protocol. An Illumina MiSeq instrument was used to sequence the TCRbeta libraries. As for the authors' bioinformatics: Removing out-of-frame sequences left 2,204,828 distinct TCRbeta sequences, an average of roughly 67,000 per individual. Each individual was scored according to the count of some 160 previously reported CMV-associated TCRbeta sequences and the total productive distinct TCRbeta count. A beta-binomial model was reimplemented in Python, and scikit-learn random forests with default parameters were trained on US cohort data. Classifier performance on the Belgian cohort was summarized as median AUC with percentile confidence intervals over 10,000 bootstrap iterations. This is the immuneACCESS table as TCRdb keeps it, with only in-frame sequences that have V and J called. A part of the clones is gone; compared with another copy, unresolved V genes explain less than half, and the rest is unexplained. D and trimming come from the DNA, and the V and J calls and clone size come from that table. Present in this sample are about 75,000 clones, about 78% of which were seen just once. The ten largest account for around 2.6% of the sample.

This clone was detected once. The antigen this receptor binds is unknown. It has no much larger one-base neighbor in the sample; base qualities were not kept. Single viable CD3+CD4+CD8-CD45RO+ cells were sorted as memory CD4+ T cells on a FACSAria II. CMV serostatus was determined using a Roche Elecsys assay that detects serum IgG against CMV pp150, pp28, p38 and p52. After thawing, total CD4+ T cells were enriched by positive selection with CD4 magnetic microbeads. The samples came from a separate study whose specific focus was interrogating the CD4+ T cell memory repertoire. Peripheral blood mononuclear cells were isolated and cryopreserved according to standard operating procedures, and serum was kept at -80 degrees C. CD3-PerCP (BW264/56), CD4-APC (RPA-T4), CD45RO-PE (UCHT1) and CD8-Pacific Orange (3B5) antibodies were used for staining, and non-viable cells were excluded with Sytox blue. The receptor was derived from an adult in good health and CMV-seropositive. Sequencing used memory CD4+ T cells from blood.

The DNA sequence follows: TGTGCCAGCAGCCGGACTAGCGGTTTCTCCTACGAGCAGTACGTC. Its product reads: CASSRTSGFSYEQYV. The rearrangement joined TRBV7-9 to TRBJ2-7; 10 bases in between match TRBD2. Its CDR3 holds 15 amino acids, cysteine through valine. The CDR3 DNA has 45 bases and is translated from base 1. Ends trimmed: V by 5 bases, J by 0 bases; bases unmatched to a gene: 4. In the germline V gene (reference sequence), CDR1 corresponds to SEHNR and CDR2 to FQNEAQ.